The 30 T cell receptor beta chains reported below all come from one sample, sequenced in a study of breast tumors, draining lymph nodes, adjacent tissues. TCRdb re-called the multiplex PCR reads with MiXCR, one entry per CDR3 protein. The repertoire has 200,000 to 250,000 distinct CDR3 sequences, approximately 36% of them found once; the top ten carry 3% to 4.5%. Axillary draining lymph nodes of breast cancer patients supplied the node samples. Sequenced material: axillary lymph node tissue. The receptor source for this set is a female donor with breast cancer. Some clones in this sample may be carry-over from other donors' samples.

This clonotype was seen repeatedly, ten times or more. The rearrangement joins TRBV11-3 to TRBJ2-1, with 7 bases matching TRBD2. The trim removed 6 bases at V and 7 bases at J, leaving 15 bases unmatched. Germline lookup yields CDR1 SGHNT and CDR2 YENEEA. The CDR3 loop spans 16 amino acids. The CDR3 here is CASRPSSGSGVNEQFF. The CDR3 DNA is TGTGCCAGCAGACCCTCTAGCGGCTCCGGGGTGAATGAGCAGTTCTTC.

The chain links TRBV24-1 to TRBJ1-2; 7 positions match TRBD1. Germline trimming cut 5 bases from V and 7 bases from J; bases unmatched to any gene: 12. Germline V CDR1 and CDR2: KGHDR, SFDVKD. There are 15 residues in the CDR3. For the CDR3, the DNA is TGTGCCACCAGTGCCAGCGGGCAGGGGGGACGTGGCTACACCTTC. The encoded protein is CATSASGQGGRGYTF.

The rearrangement uses TRBV2 and TRBJ1-4, with D unresolved. Trimming removed 7 bases at V and 5 bases at J, with 14 bases between. The CDR3 runs 14 residues. Germline CDR1 SNHLY, CDR2 FYNNEI. In DNA, the CDR3 is TGTGCCAGCAACCACCGGCCCGACAATGAAAAACTGTTTTTT. Its protein is CASNHRPDNEKLFF.

This clonotype has a count of ten or more. The V gene is TRBV6-1, the J gene TRBJ1-3; D is unresolved. V was trimmed by 8 bases and J by 8 bases, leaving 10 bases between them. This CDR3 contains 11 residues. Germline CDR1 reads MNHNS; CDR2 reads SASEGT. This CDR3 is CASRLGDTIYF. The CDR3 bases are TGTGCCAGCCGACTTGGGGACACCATATATTTT.

J is TRBJ2-3 and V is TRBV7-8; unclear D gene. The CDR3 contains 8 residues. Germline V gene lookup returns CDR1 SGHVS and CDR2 FQNEAQ. Trimming removed 10 bases at V and 9 bases at J, with 5 bases between. CDR3 loop: CATKTQYF. The CDR3 DNA follows: TGTGCCACGAAAACGCAGTATTTT.

This clonotype was counted only a few times. This sequence may be a read error, since a much larger clone differs from it by one base. V is TRBV10-2 and J is TRBJ1-4; weak D call: TRBD1 (6 bases). The germline V gene encodes CDR1 WSHSY and CDR2 SAAADI. This CDR3 is built from 14 residues. The CDR3 here is CAGRTGALSEKLFF. CDR3 nucleotide sequence: TGCGCCGGCAGAACGGGGGCTCTGAGTGAAAAACTGTTTTTT.

This clonotype has at least ten counts. J is TRBJ2-1 and V is TRBV2; D uncertain. The germline CDR1 and CDR2 sequences are SNHLY and FYNNEI. V was cut by 1 base and J by 4 bases, with 5 bases left in between. The CDR3 extends over 13 amino acids. The CDR3 reads CASSEGQYNEQFF. CDR3 nucleotides: TGTGCCAGCAGTGAAGGTCAGTACAATGAGCAGTTCTTC.

This clonotype came up a few times. The chain couples TRBV27 to TRBJ1-5, with a weak D call TRBD1 (6 bases). V dropped 3 bases and J dropped 6 bases, with 15 bases sitting between them. This CDR3 contains 15 residues. In germline, CDR1 is MNHEY, CDR2 SMNVEV (reference sequence). In DNA, the CDR3 is TGTGCCAGCAGTTTCTCAGGGGCGCGTACTCAGCCCCAGCATTTT. Translating gives CASSFSGARTQPQHF.

Points on this clonotype: Because it lacks the conserved phenylalanine or tryptophan at the end, this CDR3 is likely a read error. This chain uses TRBV24-1 with TRBJ2-5; TRBD1 matches 7 bases. The CDR3 loop spans 15 amino acids. Unmatched junction bases numbered 8, after V lost 4 bases and J lost 4 bases. Germline CDR1 is KGHDR and CDR2 is SFDVKD. Here the CDR3 reads CATSDYKTGAETQYL. DNA of the CDR3: TGTGCCACCAGTGACTATAAAACAGGGGCAGAGACCCAGTACCTC.

About this clonotype: A read error may be the cause here, since a much bigger clone is one base away. The CDR3 carries no conserved terminal phenylalanine or tryptophan, so it likely arises from a read error. The CDR3 protein is CASSLEAGFYQETQYS. The CDR3 DNA is TGTGCCAGCAGTTTAGAGGCAGGTTTTTATCAAGAGACCCAGTACTCC. The chain links TRBV12-3 or TRBV12-4 to TRBJ2-5; D gene ambiguous. V was trimmed by 1 base and J by 2 bases, leaving 14 bases between them. The CDR3 is 16 residues long.

This clonotype turned up a few times. A clone one base away is much larger, so this may be a read error. The chain joins TRBV13 to TRBJ2-7; D gene ambiguous. The V end lost 2 bases, the J end lost 2 bases, and 10 bases lay between the germline ends. Germline assignment: CDR1 PRHDT and CDR2 FYEKMQ (reference sequence). The CDR3 has 14 residues. The CDR3 region is CASSLHLDPYEQYF. The CDR3 DNA reads TGTGCCAGCAGCTTACACCTGGACCCCTACGAGCAGTACTTC.

Ten or more counts support this clonotype. The gene calls are TRBV20-1 and TRBJ1-5, with D perhaps TRBD1 (6 bases). This CDR3 is built from 16 residues. The germline V gene encodes CDR1 DFQATT and CDR2 SNEGSKA (reference sequence). Trimming cost V 1 base and J 1 base, with 14 bases left between them. CDR3 nucleotide sequence: TGCAGTGCTAGAGTCCCCTTAGGGGGGAGCAATCAGCCCCAGCATTTT. Translated, it gives CSARVPLGGSNQPQHF.

This clonotype was counted at least ten times. This rearrangement joins TRBV30 to TRBJ1-4; 8 bases are a match to TRBD1. J gave up 0 bases and V 1 base, and 4 bases lay outside the gene matches. The CDR3 runs 16 residues. Germline loops: CDR1 GTSNPN, CDR2 SVGIG (reference sequence). The CDR3 DNA follows: TGTGCCTGGAGTGCACTGGGACAGGCAACTAATGAAAAACTGTTTTTT. This translates into CAWSALGQATNEKLFF. The full variable domain, with the rest looked up from reference TRBV30 and TRBJ1-4, is SQTIHQWPATLVQPVGSPLSLECTVEGTSNPNLYWYRQAAGRGLQLLFYSVGIGQISSEVPQNLSASRPQDRQFILSSKKLLLSDSGFYLCAWSALGQATNEKLFFGSGTQLSVL.

This clonotype occurred a few times. The chain uses TRBV9 and TRBJ2-1; D tentatively reads TRBD1 or TRBD2 (6 bases each). The CDR3 extends over 17 amino acids. Germline CDR1 reads SGDLS; CDR2 reads YYNGEE. V shed 4 bases and J shed 9 bases, with 26 bases lying between them. This CDR3 is CASSSHRVADSKTEQFF. The CDR3 DNA reads as TGTGCCAGCAGCAGTCACAGGGTAGCGGATAGTAAAACTGAGCAGTTCTTC.

This rearrangement joins TRBV7-9 to TRBJ1-2; D remains unclear. Germline values: CDR1 SEHNR, CDR2 FQNEAQ (reference sequence). This CDR3 is built from 16 residues. V was clipped by 3 bases and J by 6 bases, with 20 bases between them. CDR3 sequence: CASSFSLAGGNNGYTF. DNA for the CDR3: TGTGCCAGCAGCTTTAGCCTAGCGGGAGGGAACAATGGCTACACCTTC.

This clonotype was counted ten times or more. This chain connects TRBV12-5 to TRBJ2-7, with D unresolved. V was shortened by 5 bases and J by 6 bases, with 11 bases between the two germline ends. CDR3 length: 12 amino acids. Germline assignment: CDR1 LGHNT and CDR2 FRNRAP. CDR3: CASGATVAEQYF. The CDR3 DNA is TGTGCTAGTGGTGCAACCGTTGCCGAGCAGTACTTC. The full variable domain, in which reference TRBV12-5 and TRBJ2-7 provide the parts outside the CDR3, is DARVTQTPRHKVTEMGQEVTMRCQPILGHNTVFWYRQTMMQGLELLAYFRNRAPLDDSGMPKDRFSAEMPDATLATLKIQPSEPRDSAVYFCASGATVAEQYFGPGTRLTVT.

The V and J genes are TRBV7-6 and TRBJ2-1; D is unclear. Germline CDR1 reads SGHVS; CDR2 reads FNYEAQ. V was pared by 1 base and J by 7 bases, with 20 bases between. This CDR3 contains 17 residues. The DNA of the CDR3 is TGTGCCAGCAGCTTAGTTCAGCTGGACCAAGGTATGAATGAGCAGTTCTTC. This gives the protein CASSLVQLDQGMNEQFF.

This clonotype was detected only a few times. The chain employs TRBV3-1 and TRBJ2-1, with TRBD2 identical over 7 bases. Germline CDR1 reads LGHDT; CDR2 reads YNNKEL (reference sequence). Losses at the gene ends were 0 bases for V and 7 bases for J; bases not matched to a gene: 15. This CDR3 is 18 amino acids long. The CDR3 is CASSQDLVSGGISNEQFF. CDR3 DNA sequence: TGTGCCAGCAGCCAAGATCTTGTGTCGGGGGGAATTTCGAATGAGCAGTTCTTC.

This clonotype came up many times. This chain uses TRBV5-6 with TRBJ1-5; D is ambiguous. Trimming took off 2 bases at V and 0 bases at J, with 6 bases between the two ends. In germline, CDR1 is SGHDT, CDR2 YYEEEE. This CDR3 has 14 residues. The CDR3 DNA sequence: TGTGCCAGCAGCTTTATCGGTAGCAATCAGCCCCAGCATTTT. This encodes CASSFIGSNQPQHF.

The chain links TRBV12-3 or TRBV12-4 to TRBJ1-3; the match to TRBD1 covers 7 bases. The CDR3 extends over 16 amino acids. Unmatched junction bases numbered 7, after V lost 5 bases and J lost 0 bases. CDR3 sequence reads: CASSARDSFSGNTIYF. As DNA, the CDR3 is TGTGCCAGCAGTGCGCGGGACAGCTTCTCTGGAAACACCATATATTTT.

This clonotype was picked up many times. The gene calls are TRBV9 and TRBJ2-7; TRBD1 agrees at 9 bases. CDR3 length: 14 amino acids. The germline V gene has CDR1 SGDLS and CDR2 YYNGEE. Losses at the gene ends were 4 bases for V and 6 bases for J; bases not matched to a gene: 8. The DNA for the CDR3 is TGTGCCAGCAGCATCCGGGACAGGGTGGGCGAGCAGTACTTC. It is translated as CASSIRDRVGEQYF.

This clonotype was detected ten times or more. The V and J genes are TRBV20-1 and TRBJ2-5; a weak D match, TRBD1 (5 bases). With 5 bases removed from V and 2 bases from J, the gap between germline ends came to 15 bases. The CDR3 is 14 amino acids. The germline V gene has CDR1 DFQATT and CDR2 SNEGSKA (reference sequence). The CDR3 region has the DNA TGCAGTGCTGGCCAGACAGTGCTACAAGAGACCCAGTACTTC. The encoded protein is CSAGQTVLQETQYF.

J is TRBJ2-1 and V is TRBV9; weak D call: TRBD1 (5 bases). The CDR3 runs 16 residues. The V gene's germline CDR1 is SGDLS and CDR2 YYNGEE. V lost 0 bases to trimming and J lost 4 bases, with 14 bases between them. In nucleotides, the CDR3 is TGTGCCAGCAGCGTAGGGGGCGGCAAGGAGTACAATGAGCAGTTCTTC. Protein: CASSVGGGKEYNEQFF. Together with reference TRBV9 and TRBJ2-1, the CDR3 gives the full variable domain: DSGVTQTPKHLITATGQRVTLRCSPRSGDLSVYWYQQSLDQGLQFLIQYYNGEERAKGNILERFSAQQFPDLHSELNLSSLELGDSALYFCASSVGGGKEYNEQFFGPGTRLTVL.

CDR3: CASSLEGPRETQYF. CDR3 in DNA: TGTGCCAGCAGCTTGGAAGGGCCCAGGGAGACCCAGTACTTC. This sequence joins TRBV5-4 and TRBJ2-5, with no clear D. V was clipped by 0 bases and J by 5 bases, with 11 bases between them. The CDR3 contains 14 residues. The germline CDR1 and CDR2 sequences are SGHNT and YYREEE (reference sequence). Variable domain in full (rest from reference TRBV5-4 and TRBJ2-5): ETGVTQSPTHLIKTRGQQVTLRCSSQSGHNTVSWYQQALGQGPQFIFQYYREEENGRGNFPPRFSGLQFPNYSSELNVNALELDDSALYLCASSLEGPRETQYFGPGTRLLVL.

This chain joins TRBV20-1 and TRBJ2-7, with 11 bases identical to TRBD2. The CDR3 runs 16 residues. After removal of 3 bases from V and 6 bases from J, the junction contained 13 bases not matched to a gene. CDR1 is DFQATT, CDR2 SNEGSKA, per germline (reference sequence). In DNA form, the CDR3 reads TGCAGTGCTAGTGATAGCGGGAGGGCCTCTGGCCGCGAGCAGTACTTC. Protein: CSASDSGRASGREQYF.

There are a few counts of this clonotype. This chain links TRBV6-4 with TRBJ2-2, with TRBD2 matching 10 bases. In germline, CDR1 is MRHNA, CDR2 SNTAGT. The CDR3 has 15 amino acids. After removal of 5 bases from V and 7 bases from J, the junction contained 7 bases not matched to a gene. DNA of the CDR3: TGTGCCAGCAGTCCGCTAGCGGGAGCGCACGGGGAGCTGTTTTTT. It specifies CASSPLAGAHGELFF.

This clonotype was observed many times. The CDR3 DNA is TGTGCCAGCAGCGCGGGCTACTCAAACAACTACGAGCAGTACTTC. Its translation: CASSAGYSNNYEQYF. The chain combines TRBV9 with TRBJ2-7; no clear D gene. Trimming left V 3 bases short and J 3 bases short, with 16 bases between. This CDR3 comprises 15 residues. The V gene's germline CDR1 is SGDLS and CDR2 YYNGEE.

As for this clonotype: A much larger clonotype is one base distant, so this may be a read error. The chain recombines TRBV7-9 with TRBJ2-3, with D possibly matching TRBD1 (5 bases). The J call may be wrong; the DNA end is better matched by TRBJ1-5. The length of the CDR3 is 15 residues. Germline loops: CDR1 SEHNR, CDR2 FQNEAQ (reference sequence). Here the CDR3 reads CASSLLGLMADTQHF. Written as DNA, the CDR3 is TGTGCCAGCAGCTTACTGGGACTCATGGCAGATACGCAGCATTTT.

The chain has TRBV6-1 and TRBJ2-7; a possible D gene is TRBD1 (6 bases). The CDR3 covers 16 residues. Trimming removed 6 bases at V and 0 bases at J, with 18 bases between. Germline V CDR1 and CDR2: MNHNS, SASEGT. The CDR3 is CASSATGTTTSYEQYF. Written as DNA, the CDR3 is TGTGCCAGCAGCGCTACCGGGACAACCACCTCCTACGAGCAGTACTTC.

This clonotype appeared a few times. The V gene is TRBV3-1, the J gene TRBJ2-1, with 8 bases aligning to TRBD2. J was trimmed by 9 bases and V by 2 bases; bases with no gene match: 0. CDR1 and CDR2 from the germline V gene are LGHDT and YNNKEL (reference sequence). This CDR3 region has 12 residues. DNA for the CDR3: TGTGCCAGCAGCCAAAGCGGGAGTGAGCAGTTCTTC. Its protein product is CASSQSGSEQFF.